Included here is one T cell receptor (beta chain) sequence, with context. Its antigen is undetermined. Time point specified: week 5, during vaccination. A 20-mer mutant IDH1 peptide at 300 ug was injected subcutaneously with topical imiquimod. Trimming took 7 bases from V and 8 from J, leaving 14 bases between them. CDR1 is SQVTM, CDR2 ANQGSEA, per germline. The CDR3 has 12 residues. This record belongs to a study of a mutant IDH1 vaccine in newly diagnosed glioma. Some clones are missing from TCRdb's copy, which holds only in-frame ones; the method was immunoSEQ multiplex PCR. The sample records some 37,000 clones, about 84% being singletons.

The TCR was taken from a man aged 35-49 years with glioma. The sample here was PBMCs, taken from a glioma patient whose treatment included an IDH1 peptide vaccine. V usage is TRBV29-1 and J usage is TRBJ1-4, with a tentative D call TRBD1 (5 bases). CDR3 region: CSAGGEREKLFF. In nucleotides, the CDR3 is TGCAGCGCTGGGGGAGAGAGGGAAAAACTGTTTTTT.